The 21 T cell receptor beta chains listed next were all sequenced from one sample in a study of blood T cells in healthy people across ages. Primed by a sample-barcoded 5' primer and a J-beta primer mix, a second PCR proceeded for 7 to 11 cycles. TCRdb recomputed calls from the 5' RACE reads with MiXCR, one row per CDR3 protein. The table records over 950,000 distinct CDR3 sequences, 51% of them present only once. Sequencing used blood. All receptors come from a woman aged 60 to 75 in good health.

Only a few counts were recorded for this clonotype. The chain combines TRBV25-1 with TRBJ2-7; 13 bases are shared with TRBD2. The trim removed 4 bases at V and 4 bases at J, leaving 10 bases unmatched. The V gene's germline CDR1 is MGHDK and CDR2 SYGVNS. The CDR3 sequence is 17 residues long. The DNA of the CDR3 is TGTGCCAGCAGTGTTAGGACTAGCGGGAGAGGGGTATACGAGCAGTACTTC. It encodes CASSVRTSGRGVYEQYF.

This clonotype occurred a few times. The rearrangement links TRBV11-2 to TRBJ2-1, with TRBD2 identical over 7 bases. V lost 0 bases and J lost 4; bases outside the gene matches: 30. Germline V lookup: CDR1 SGHAT, CDR2 FQNNGV. The CDR3 spans 24 residues. The CDR3 DNA follows: TGTGCCAGCAGCTTAGACTCAGTTACTAGAATATCGCGGGGCGGGAGAGGGTCGTACAATGAGCAGTTCTTC. Its translation is CASSLDSVTRISRGGRGSYNEQFF.

The J gene is TRBJ2-7, the V gene TRBV7-2; D call uncertain. The CDR3 extends over 13 amino acids. With 5 bases removed from V and 2 bases from J, the gap between germline ends came to 10 bases. Per germline, CDR1 SGHTA and CDR2 FQGNSA. Here the CDR3 reads CASSLLTAYEQYF. CDR3 coding DNA: TGTGCCAGCAGCCTGTTGACTGCCTACGAGCAGTACTTC.

V gene TRBV27 combines with J gene TRBJ2-4; D possibly corresponds to TRBD1 (6 bases). The closer fit of TRBJ2-7 to the DNA end suggests the J call may be wrong. Germline V gene data show CDR1 as MNHEY and CDR2 as SMNVEV (reference sequence). This CDR3 region has 18 residues. DNA of the CDR3: TGTGCCAGCAGATCCTACTTACAGGGTGTGAGATGGGACTACGAGCAGTACTTC. Protein product: CASRSYLQGVRWDYEQYF.

This rearrangement joins TRBV28 to TRBJ2-2; D not resolved. The CDR3 has 15 residues. Germline CDR1 and CDR2: MDHEN and SYDVKM. V shed 1 base and J shed 2 bases, with 8 bases lying between them. The CDR3 loop is CASSLLNSNTGELFF. CDR3 DNA: TGTGCCAGCAGTTTATTAAACAGTAACACCGGGGAGCTGTTTTTT.

The chain uses TRBV14 and TRBJ2-7; perhaps TRBD2 as D (5 bases). Trimming cost V 3 bases and J 4 bases, with 16 bases left between them. This CDR3 has 15 amino acids. Per germline, CDR1 SGHDN and CDR2 FVKESK. CDR3 DNA: TGTGCCAGCAGCCAGCCTCGATCGGAGGCTTACGAGCAGTACTTC. Amino acids: CASSQPRSEAYEQYF.

This chain links TRBV19 with TRBJ2-4; possibly TRBD1 for D (5 bases). The J call may be in error: the DNA end matches TRBJ2-7 better. The CDR3 totals 16 residues. The germline gives CDR1 LNHDA, CDR2 SQIVND (reference sequence). The CDR3 DNA follows: TGTGCCAGTAGTCGACCCCAGGGCCCGACGGGCTACGAGCAGTACTTC. Its protein is CASSRPQGPTGYEQYF.

In its sample, this clonotype was seen many times. The V and J genes are TRBV2 and TRBJ2-3; possible D gene TRBD2, 5 bases. Trimming removed 3 bases at V and 0 bases at J, with 7 bases between. CDR3 length: 14 amino acids. Germline CDR1 and CDR2: SNHLY and FYNNEI. CDR3 sequence reads: CASSEGGSTDTQYF. The CDR3 DNA reads TGTGCCAGCAGTGAGGGCGGGAGCACAGATACGCAGTATTTT.

This clonotype was recorded only once. The chain recombines TRBV28 with TRBJ1-5; D gene uncertain. Trimming took off 3 bases at V and 2 bases at J, with 14 bases between the two ends. The CDR3 runs 16 residues. CDR1 and CDR2 from the germline V gene are MDHEN and SYDVKM. The CDR3 bases are TGTGCCAGCAGTTTTTATAGGGTCCCTCGCAATCAGCCCCAGCATTTT. It translates to CASSFYRVPRNQPQHF.

This clonotype was observed a few times. The chain joins TRBV6-2 or TRBV6-3 to TRBJ2-3, with 7 bases identical to TRBD1. This CDR3 has 15 residues. CDR1 and CDR2 from the germline V gene are MNHEY and SVGEGT. V gave up 0 bases and J gave up 6 bases; unmatched junction bases: 6. CDR3 loop: CASSYSTGSLDTQYF. The CDR3 nucleotides are TGTGCCAGCAGTTACTCGACAGGGAGTTTGGATACGCAGTATTTT.

This clonotype has just one count. The chain employs TRBV5-1 and TRBJ1-4, with D unclear. Germline V gene sequence: CDR1 SGHRS, CDR2 YFSETQ. This CDR3 is 16 amino acids long. Deletions cut 6 bases from V and 8 bases from J, with 23 bases between. In nucleotides, the CDR3 is TGCGCCAGCAAGGCCCACTCCGAGTTGAGGTCCGAAAAACTGTTTTTT. It translates to CASKAHSELRSEKLFF.

This clonotype was seen only a few times. The chain joins TRBV28 to TRBJ2-7; 7 bases line up with TRBD2. Germline assignment: CDR1 MDHEN and CDR2 SYDVKM. The J segment lost 2 bases and the V segment lost 5 bases, leaving 9 bases of the junction unmatched. The length of the CDR3 is 15 residues. The CDR3 DNA is TGTGCCAGCAGTCCTCAAGTAGCGGGCCCCTACGAGCAGTACTTC. This codes for CASSPQVAGPYEQYF.

This clonotype turned up a few times. V gene TRBV4-2 combines with J gene TRBJ1-2, with no clear D. The CDR3 loop spans 15 amino acids. Germline CDR1 is LGHNA and CDR2 is YNFKEQ. V lost 4 bases to trimming and J lost 7 bases, with 19 bases between them. The CDR3 region has the DNA TGTGCCAGCAGCCGGCCCATGGCCTCGGAAAGTGGCTACACCTTC. Translated: CASSRPMASESGYTF.

This clonotype occurred a few times. The chain recombines TRBV7-3 with TRBJ2-1, with TRBD2 as a possible D gene (7 bases). This CDR3 contains 17 residues. Germline-derived CDR1 and CDR2 are SGHTA and FQGTGA. Trimming shortened V by 5 bases and J by 7 bases, and 24 bases separated the two germline ends. CDR3 bases: TGTGCCAGCAGCCCAAGCGGGAACCCGTGGGGGACAAATGAGCAGTTCTTC. It specifies CASSPSGNPWGTNEQFF.

The chain employs TRBV7-9 and TRBJ2-7, with 10 bases fitting TRBD1. This CDR3 spans 15 amino acids. The V gene end was trimmed by 6 bases and the J gene end by 4 bases; junction bases not matched to a gene: 9. Per germline, CDR1 SEHNR and CDR2 FQNEAQ (reference sequence). The CDR3 region is CASRYGTGEWYEQYF. The CDR3, as DNA: TGTGCCAGCAGGTATGGGACAGGGGAATGGTACGAGCAGTACTTC.

The chain uses TRBV20-1 and TRBJ2-1, with 10 positions matching TRBD1. The CDR3 consists of 15 residues. J gave up 7 bases and V 6 bases, and 12 bases lay outside the gene matches. In germline, CDR1 is DFQATT, CDR2 SNEGSKA (reference sequence). CDR3: CSAESRDRGSNEQFF. DNA of the CDR3: TGCAGTGCGGAGTCACGGGACAGGGGATCGAATGAGCAGTTCTTC.

About this clonotype: At one of its ends the junction is not consistent with the germline gene, which may arise from a read error. This rearrangement joins TRBV28 to TRBJ2-1; 7 bases fit TRBD2. CDR1 is MDHEN and CDR2 is SYDVKM in the germline V gene. This CDR3 comprises 15 residues. The CDR3 here is CASSRGGSSYNEQSF. CDR3 coding DNA: TGTGCCAGCAGTAGAGGCGGGAGCTCCTACAATGAGCAGTCCTTC.

The chain recombines TRBV18 with TRBJ2-3, with 7 bases matching TRBD2. Germline CDR1 reads KGHSH; CDR2 reads LQKENI. The V gene end was trimmed by 3 bases and the J gene end by 6 bases; junction bases not matched to a gene: 12. The CDR3 is made up of 16 amino acids. The CDR3 bases are TGTGCCAGCTCACCCTCCGGGGGGTTCACGACGGATACGCAGTATTTT. This encodes CASSPSGGFTTDTQYF.

V and J are TRBV5-6 and TRBJ2-3, with TRBD2 identical over 11 bases. The germline gives CDR1 SGHDT, CDR2 YYEEEE. V dropped 4 bases and J dropped 0; count of bases not matched to a gene: 10. This CDR3 has 18 residues. The CDR3 nucleotides read TGTGCCAGCAGCCTACTAGCGGGAGTTAGATCTAGCACAGATACGCAGTATTTT. Translation gives CASSLLAGVRSSTDTQYF.

This clonotype was observed many times. The chain joins TRBV6-1 to TRBJ2-1; the match to TRBD1 covers 11 bases. J lost 7 bases, V lost 8 bases, and 7 bases had no gene match. The germline CDR1 and CDR2 sequences are MNHNS and SASEGT. The CDR3 has 14 amino acids. The DNA of the CDR3 is TGTGCCAGCGTCCGGGACAGGGGGAATAATGAGCAGTTCTTC. Encoded protein: CASVRDRGNNEQFF.

V and J are TRBV5-1 and TRBJ1-1; 10 bases fit TRBD1. Germline CDR1 is SGHRS and CDR2 is YFSETQ. The V segment lost 8 bases and the J segment 6 bases; nucleotides outside the gene matches: 1. The CDR3 consists of 11 residues. The CDR3 reads CARDRGAEAFF. CDR3 bases: TGCGCCAGGGACAGGGGGGCTGAAGCTTTCTTT.